One and the same sample provided the 31 T cell receptor beta chains below, sequenced in a study of glioma-infiltrating T cells after dendritic cell vaccination. TCRdb keeps only in-frame clones here, not all; method: immunoSEQ multiplex PCR. The repertoire consists of 90,000 to 95,000 clones, with about 81% occurring once and the leading ten covering roughly 2.1%. Time point in this sample: after dendritic cell vaccination, including at tumor progression/relapse. The sample consisted of blood, taken after dendritic cell vaccination. The receptor set was obtained from a human donor with glioblastoma.

In its sample, this clone was seen a few times. The chain carries TRBV5-6 and TRBJ2-2, with D maybe TRBD1 (5 bases). Deletions cut 0 bases from V and 5 bases from J, with 11 bases between. The V gene's germline CDR1 is SGHDT and CDR2 YYEEEE. This CDR3 contains 15 residues. This CDR3 is CASSLGQGATGELFF. The CDR3 nucleotides read TGTGCCAGCAGCTTGGGGCAAGGGGCGACCGGGGAGCTGTTTTTT.

V and J are TRBV5-6 and TRBJ1-5, with a possible D match to TRBD1 (5 bases). Trimming stripped 1 base from V and 1 base from J, with 12 bases between. This CDR3 spans 16 amino acids. CDR1 is SGHDT, CDR2 YYEEEE, per germline. This chain's CDR3 is CASSLFGGVSNQPQHF. For the CDR3, the DNA is TGTGCCAGCAGCTTGTTTGGGGGGGTGAGCAATCAGCCCCAGCATTTT.

This clone was found once. The V and J genes are TRBV6-1 and TRBJ2-7; 9 bases match TRBD1. Germline V gives CDR1 MNHNS, CDR2 SASEGT. Losses at the gene ends were 6 bases for V and 3 bases for J; bases not matched to a gene: 12. CDR3 size: 16 residues. This CDR3 is CASSERGTGGGYEQYV. Here the CDR3 DNA reads TGTGCCAGCAGCGAAAGGGGTACAGGGGGCGGCTACGAGCAGTACGTC.

The rearrangement joins TRBV5-5 to TRBJ2-1; 13 bases line up with TRBD2. The CDR3 sequence is 16 residues long. With 5 bases clipped from V and 9 bases from J, the junction kept 11 bases outside the gene matches. Germline V lookup: CDR1 SGHKS, CDR2 YYEKEE (reference sequence). CDR3 protein: CASSLPGLAGLSEQFF. DNA for the CDR3: TGTGCCAGCAGTTTACCGGGACTAGCGGGATTGAGTGAGCAGTTCTTC.

This sequence joins TRBV6-6 and TRBJ1-5; 8 bases line up with TRBD1. V was clipped by 4 bases and J by 7 bases; unmatched bases: 6. CDR3 size: 14 residues. Per the germline V gene, CDR1 is MNHNY and CDR2 is SVGAGI (reference sequence). CDR3: CASSLDRVDQPQHF. The CDR3 nucleotides are TGTGCCAGCAGTTTGGACAGGGTGGACCAGCCCCAGCATTTT.

This chain joins TRBV14 and TRBJ1-1; a possible D gene is TRBD1 (5 bases). The germline V gene has CDR1 SGHDN and CDR2 FVKESK. V was clipped by 4 bases and J by 2 bases, with 8 bases between them. The CDR3 extends over 13 amino acids. CDR3 region: CASSPGINTEAFF. The CDR3 DNA reads as TGTGCCAGCAGCCCAGGGATTAACACTGAAGCTTTCTTT.

This chain joins TRBV18 and TRBJ2-2, with D possibly matching TRBD2 (5 bases). The CDR3 contains 15 residues. Trimming stripped 4 bases from V and 7 bases from J, with 16 bases between. The germline V gene has CDR1 KGHSH and CDR2 LQKENI. The CDR3 region has the DNA TGTGCCAGCTCACGCGATTCCGGCCGGGGCGGGGAGCTGTTTTTT. Translating it yields CASSRDSGRGGELFF.

The rearrangement uses TRBV6-1 and TRBJ1-5; maybe TRBD1 (6 bases). Germline loops: CDR1 MNHNS, CDR2 SASEGT. This CDR3 comprises 14 residues. V dropped 5 bases and J dropped 9 bases, with 17 bases sitting between them. The CDR3 loop reads CASSPTGIEGPQHF. The CDR3 DNA follows: TGTGCCAGCAGTCCAACAGGGATTGAAGGGCCCCAGCATTTT.

This chain connects TRBV5-4 to TRBJ1-2, with D unclear. Germline CDR1 and CDR2: SGHNT and YYREEE (reference sequence). V was clipped by 0 bases and J by 2 bases, with 8 bases between them. The CDR3 loop spans 14 amino acids. DNA for the CDR3: TGTGCCAGCAGCTTGGCACAGTGGAACTATGGCTACACCTTC. It codes for CASSLAQWNYGYTF.

The chain uses TRBV19 and TRBJ1-2, with a possible D match to TRBD1 (6 bases). The CDR3 has 15 amino acids. Deletions cut 3 bases from V and 5 bases from J, with 16 bases between. Per the germline V gene, CDR1 is LNHDA and CDR2 is SQIVND (reference sequence). For the CDR3, the DNA is TGTGCCAGTAGTATTATACCGGGGACAAGTTATGGCTACACCTTC. This codes for CASSIIPGTSYGYTF.

The V call is TRBV5-4, the J call TRBJ2-7, with 12 bases matching TRBD2. CDR1 SGHNT and CDR2 YYREEE come from the germline V gene (reference sequence). Germline trimming cut 4 bases from V and 3 bases from J; bases unmatched to any gene: 5. The CDR3 runs 15 residues. The CDR3 sequence is CASSPGLAGNYEQYF. The CDR3, as DNA: TGTGCCAGCAGCCCCGGACTAGCGGGGAACTACGAGCAGTACTTC.

This rearrangement joins TRBV4-1 to TRBJ2-2; 7 nucleotides line up with TRBD1. The CDR3 sequence is 15 residues long. CDR1 is MGHRA, CDR2 YSYEKL, per germline. Losses at the gene ends were 5 bases for V and 0 bases for J; bases not matched to a gene: 3. The CDR3 loop is CASSFGTANTGELFF. In DNA, the CDR3 is TGCGCCAGCAGCTTCGGGACAGCGAACACCGGGGAGCTGTTTTTT.

This chain joins TRBV7-9 and TRBJ2-7, with a weak D call TRBD1 (5 bases). This CDR3 spans 13 amino acids. Germline V CDR1 and CDR2: SEHNR, FQNEAQ (reference sequence). V lost 1 base to trimming and J lost 9 bases, with 13 bases between them. CDR3 amino acids: CASSLGTTARQYV. CDR3 DNA: TGTGCCAGCAGCTTAGGGACAACGGCGCGGCAGTACGTC.

The rearrangement uses TRBV7-9 and TRBJ2-1; 8 nucleotides match TRBD2. V was pared by 7 bases and J by 12 bases, with 11 bases of the junction left unmatched. CDR1 SEHNR and CDR2 FQNEAQ come from the germline V gene (reference sequence). The CDR3 sequence is 13 residues long. This chain's CDR3 is CASTHSGSIGQFF. The CDR3, as DNA: TGTGCCAGCACCCACAGCGGGAGTATAGGGCAGTTCTTC.

In its sample, this clone was seen once. The rearrangement uses TRBV29-1 and TRBJ1-1; the D gene is possibly TRBD1 (5 bases). This CDR3 contains 11 residues. V was clipped by 4 bases and J by 5 bases, with 8 bases between them. Germline CDR1 reads SQVTM; CDR2 reads ANQGSEA. The DNA of the CDR3 is TGCAGCGTTGTGGAGGGGACTGAAGCTTTCTTT. Protein: CSVVEGTEAFF. Filled out from reference TRBV29-1 and TRBJ1-1, the complete variable domain reads SAVISQKPSRDICQRGTSLTIQCQVDSQVTMMFWYRQQPGQSLTLIATANQGSEATYESGFVIDKFPISRPNLTFSTLTVSNMSPEDSSIYLCSVVEGTEAFFGQGTRLTVV.

This clone was observed a single time. CDR3 amino acids: CASSVKGESYNEQFF. The CDR3 DNA sequence: TGTGCCAGCAGCGTTAAGGGGGAGTCCTACAATGAGCAGTTCTTC. J is TRBJ2-1 and V is TRBV9; maybe TRBD1 (6 bases). The CDR3 is made up of 15 amino acids. The germline V and J ends were trimmed by 2 bases and 1 base, with 10 bases remaining between them. Germline V CDR1 and CDR2: SGDLS, YYNGEE.

This clone has only one observation. The chain combines TRBV5-6 with TRBJ2-1; 15 nucleotides align to TRBD2. CDR3 size: 15 residues. In germline, CDR1 is SGHDT, CDR2 YYEEEE. Unmatched junction bases numbered 4, after V lost 4 bases and J lost 8 bases. The CDR3 reads CASSTGLAGGYEQFF. CDR3 in DNA: TGTGCCAGCAGCACAGGACTAGCGGGAGGGTATGAGCAGTTCTTC. The variable domain in full, completed from reference TRBV5-6 and TRBJ2-1, reads DAGVTQSPTHLIKTRGQQVTLRCSPKSGHDTVSWYQQALGQGPQFIFQYYEEEERQRGNFPDRFSGHQFPNYSSELNVNALLLGDSALYLCASSTGLAGGYEQFFGPGTRLTVL.

The chain joins TRBV27 to TRBJ2-1, with 10 nucleotides matching TRBD2. The CDR3 is 15 amino acids. The trim removed 8 bases at V and 0 bases at J, leaving 4 bases unmatched. The germline V gene encodes CDR1 MNHEY and CDR2 SMNVEV (reference sequence). The CDR3 is CASSLAGASYNEQFF. The CDR3 nucleotides are TGTGCCAGCTCTCTAGCGGGAGCCTCCTACAATGAGCAGTTCTTC.

V and J are TRBV5-4 and TRBJ2-1; 8 bases align to TRBD2. V dropped 1 base and J dropped 3; count of bases not matched to a gene: 3. Germline lookup yields CDR1 SGHNT and CDR2 YYREEE (reference sequence). The CDR3 extends over 15 amino acids. The CDR3 sequence is CASSLTSGLYNEQFF. The DNA for the CDR3 is TGTGCCAGCAGCTTGACTAGCGGACTCTACAATGAGCAGTTCTTC.

This chain links TRBV6-5 with TRBJ1-2; perhaps TRBD1 as D (5 bases). This CDR3 has 13 residues. Deletions cut 4 bases from V and 4 bases from J, with 10 bases between. Germline CDR1 is MNHEY and CDR2 is SVGAGI. Here the CDR3 reads CASSSRQTYGYTF. The CDR3 nucleotides are TGTGCCAGCAGTTCGCGACAGACCTATGGCTACACCTTC.

The rearrangement uses TRBV7-3 and TRBJ2-3; D perhaps matches TRBD2 (7 bases). Looked up from germline, CDR1 is SGHTA and CDR2 is FQGTGA. CDR3 length: 14 residues. V was cut by 5 bases and J by 7 bases, with 16 bases left in between. The CDR3 region is CASSTTGGRNTQYF. Written as DNA, the CDR3 is TGTGCCAGCAGCACGACCGGGGGGCGGAATACGCAGTATTTT.

This clone showed up just once. V gene TRBV19 combines with J gene TRBJ1-2; possible D gene TRBD1, 6 bases. The CDR3 extends over 15 amino acids. Germline V CDR1 and CDR2: LNHDA, SQIVND (reference sequence). The ends were cut back, 5 bases at V and 4 bases at J, with 17 bases in the middle. DNA of the CDR3: TGTGCCAGTAGTCCAGGACAGCTCACCGTCTATGGCTACACCTTC. Amino acid sequence: CASSPGQLTVYGYTF.

J is TRBJ2-7 and V is TRBV5-6, with 10 bases lining up with TRBD1. The V gene's germline CDR1 is SGHDT and CDR2 YYEEEE. Unmatched junction bases numbered 13, after V lost 3 bases and J lost 7 bases. There are 16 residues in the CDR3. The CDR3 is CASSSTYRQGAPEQYV. The CDR3, as DNA: TGTGCCAGCAGCTCGACATACCGACAGGGGGCGCCGGAGCAGTACGTC.

V is TRBV4-1 and J is TRBJ2-7; 8 bases match TRBD1. The CDR3 is made up of 18 amino acids. Germline loops: CDR1 MGHRA, CDR2 YSYEKL. Germline trimming cut 1 base from V and 2 bases from J; bases unmatched to any gene: 13. The CDR3 DNA sequence: TGCGCCAGCAGCCAAGTTCACGGGACAGGAGATGTTACCTACGAGCAGTACTTC. This codes for CASSQVHGTGDVTYEQYF.

The sample holds a few counts of this clone. This rearrangement joins TRBV6-5 to TRBJ2-3; D is possibly TRBD1 (5 bases). Trimming stripped 5 bases from V and 3 bases from J, with 12 bases between. Germline lookup yields CDR1 MNHEY and CDR2 SVGAGI. The CDR3 length is 14 residues. CDR3 nucleotides: TGTGCCAGCAGTAGGGGTGGCGCGACAGATACGCAGTATTTT. Translation gives CASSRGGATDTQYF.

The V gene is TRBV27, the J gene TRBJ2-1; TRBD2 matches 14 bases. Trimming cost V 5 bases and J 2 bases; bases outside gene matches: 8. The CDR3 consists of 18 residues. The germline V gene has CDR1 MNHEY and CDR2 SMNVEV (reference sequence). DNA for the CDR3: TGTGCCAGCAGTCTAGGACTAGCGGGGGGTAAGACCTACAATGAGCAGTTCTTC. As protein: CASSLGLAGGKTYNEQFF.

The chain carries TRBV18 and TRBJ1-2; D is possibly TRBD1 (5 bases). Looked up from germline, CDR1 is KGHSH and CDR2 is LQKENI. Between the trimmed V and J ends, which lost 1 base and 1 base, there was a span of 13 bases. The CDR3 spans 16 residues. CDR3 region: CASSPLKGNVNYGYTF. CDR3 coding DNA: TGTGCCAGCTCACCACTAAAGGGGAACGTTAACTATGGCTACACCTTC.

The chain has TRBV13 and TRBJ2-7; D might be TRBD2 (5 bases). V was clipped by 5 bases and J by 6 bases, with 20 bases between them. The CDR3 has 15 residues. The germline CDR1 and CDR2 sequences are PRHDT and FYEKMQ (reference sequence). This CDR3 is CASSANFRGPPEQYF. CDR3 bases: TGTGCCAGCAGCGCCAACTTCCGAGGGCCCCCCGAGCAGTACTTC. Drawing the rest from reference TRBV13 and TRBJ2-7, the complete variable domain is AAGVIQSPRHLIKEKRETATLKCYPIPRHDTVYWYQQGPGQDPQFLISFYEKMQSDKGSIPDRFSAQQFSDYHSELNMSSLELGDSALYFCASSANFRGPPEQYFGPGTRLTVT.

This clone was detected only a few times. V and J are TRBV6-6 and TRBJ1-2; 8 bases align to TRBD1. The V and J ends lost 6 bases and 8 bases, in that order; junction bases with no gene match: 8. The CDR3 is 13 amino acids. Germline V gene lookup returns CDR1 MNHNY and CDR2 SVGAGI (reference sequence). This CDR3 is CASRLAGGEGYTF. In DNA form, the CDR3 reads TGTGCCAGCAGGTTGGCAGGGGGCGAAGGCTACACCTTC.

V and J are TRBV5-1 and TRBJ2-7, with D unclear. The length of the CDR3 is 14 residues. Germline V gene data show CDR1 as SGHRS and CDR2 as YFSETQ. Trimming stripped 0 bases from V and 6 bases from J, with 13 bases between. CDR3 sequence reads: CASSLGASRSEQYF. The CDR3 DNA reads as TGCGCCAGCAGCTTGGGGGCCAGTCGGTCCGAGCAGTACTTC. The whole variable domain, filled in from reference TRBV5-1 and TRBJ2-7, reads KAGVTQTPRYLIKTRGQQVTLSCSPISGHRSVSWYQQTPGQGLQFLFEYFSETQRNKGNFPGRFSGRQFSNSRSEMNVSTLELGDSALYLCASSLGASRSEQYFGPGTRLTVT.

A few counts support this clone. The V gene is TRBV27, the J gene TRBJ1-4, with 7 bases that match TRBD1. Germline CDR1 is MNHEY and CDR2 is SMNVEV (reference sequence). The CDR3 spans 15 residues. Germline trimming cut 5 bases from V and 4 bases from J; bases unmatched to any gene: 7. CDR3 amino acids: CASSPGQVNNEKLFF. In DNA form, the CDR3 reads TGTGCCAGCAGTCCAGGACAGGTCAATAATGAAAAACTGTTTTTT.